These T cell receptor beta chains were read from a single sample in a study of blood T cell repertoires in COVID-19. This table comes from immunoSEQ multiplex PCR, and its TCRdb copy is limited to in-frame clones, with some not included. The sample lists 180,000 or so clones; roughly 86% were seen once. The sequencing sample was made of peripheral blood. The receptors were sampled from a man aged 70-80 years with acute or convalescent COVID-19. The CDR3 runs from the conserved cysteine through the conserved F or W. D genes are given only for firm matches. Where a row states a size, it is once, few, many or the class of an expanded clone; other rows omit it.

DNA: TGTGCCAGAAGTTCCCTAGGGGACAGGGCGATCGGGGCCAACGTCCTGACTTTC
CDR3: CARSSLGDRAIGANVLTF
J: TRBJ2-6
D: TRBD1
V: TRBV5-3
size: NA
length: 18

DNA: TGTGCCACCAGCATAAGGGGGCCCTATGGCTACACCTTC
CDR3: CATSIRGPYGYTF
J: TRBJ1-2
D: TRBD1
V: TRBV15
size: NA
length: 13

DNA: TGTGCCAGCAGTGAGTCGTGGCAGGGAGGGACAGATACGCAGTATTTT
CDR3: CASSESWQGGTDTQYF
J: TRBJ2-3
D: TRBD2
V: TRBV6-1
size: NA
length: 16

DNA: TGTGCCAGCAGTCCCGGACAGGGCCGTCAGCCCCAGCATTTT
CDR3: CASSPGQGRQPQHF
J: TRBJ1-5
D: TRBD1
V: TRBV6-2/TRBV6-3
size: NA
length: 14

DNA: TGTGCCAGCAGCTCCTCGGGGGGAAACATTCAGTACTTC
CDR3: CASSSSGGNIQYF
J: TRBJ2-4
D: TRBD2
V: TRBV7-2
size: NA
length: 13

DNA: TGTGCCAGCAGCGTAGCGACAGGGGAGATATACGAGCAGTACTTC
CDR3: CASSVATGEIYEQYF
J: TRBJ2-7
D: TRBD1
V: TRBV9
size: NA
length: 15

DNA: TGTGCCAGCAGCTTGGGGCGGCCAAGCCGAGGAAACACCATATATTTT
CDR3: CASSLGRPSRGNTIYF
J: TRBJ1-3
D: NA
V: TRBV7-9
size: NA
length: 16

DNA: TGTGCCAGCTCACCACCGCGGAGCGGGGGACCCGAGGGGGAGACCCAGTACTTC
CDR3: CASSPPRSGGPEGETQYF
J: TRBJ2-5
D: TRBD2
V: TRBV18
size: NA
length: 18

DNA: TGTGCCAGCAGCTTGGATACAGGGGTGAACACTGAAGCTTTCTTT
CDR3: CASSLDTGVNTEAFF
J: TRBJ1-1
D: TRBD1
V: TRBV5-6
size: NA
length: 15

DNA: TGTGCCAGCAGCGTAGCGGAGGCCTCACCCCTCCACTTT
CDR3: CASSVAEASPLHF
J: TRBJ1-6
D: NA
V: TRBV9
size: NA
length: 13

DNA: TGTGCCATCGGGGGACAGGGGCACACTGAAGCTTTCTTT
CDR3: CAIGGQGHTEAFF
J: TRBJ1-1
D: TRBD1
V: TRBV10-3
size: once
length: 13

DNA: TGTGCCAGCACCAGCGGGAGCTCAGGAACAGATACGCAGTATTTT
CDR3: CASTSGSSGTDTQYF
J: TRBJ2-3
D: TRBD2
V: TRBV5-4
size: NA
length: 15

DNA: TGTGCCAGCCGCTTTGGAGGTGGCGCTGAAGCTTTCTTT
CDR3: CASRFGGGAEAFF
J: TRBJ1-1
D: NA
V: TRBV27
size: NA
length: 13

DNA: TGTGCCAGCAGGTTAGCGGGAGGGTCCTACAATGAGCAGTTCTTC
CDR3: CASRLAGGSYNEQFF
J: TRBJ2-1
D: TRBD2
V: TRBV2
size: NA
length: 15

DNA: TGTGCCAGCAGCTTGGAATCGGCCAAAAACATTCAGTACTTC
CDR3: CASSLESAKNIQYF
J: TRBJ2-4
D: NA
V: TRBV5-4
size: NA
length: 14

DNA: TGTGCCAGCAGCCAATTGGGGGCGGGCTATGGCTACACCTTC
CDR3: CASSQLGAGYGYTF
J: TRBJ1-2
D: NA
V: TRBV3-1/TRBV3-2
size: NA
length: 14

DNA: TGTGCCAGCAGCTCGGGGACAGGGTACTACAATGAGCAGTTCTTC
CDR3: CASSSGTGYYNEQFF
J: TRBJ2-1
D: TRBD1
V: TRBV5-4
size: NA
length: 15

DNA: TGTGCCAGCAGGGATCGTTCGGGGACAGGCCAAGAGACCCAGTACTTC
CDR3: CASRDRSGTGQETQYF
J: TRBJ2-5
D: TRBD1
V: TRBV2
size: NA
length: 16

DNA: TGTGCCTGGAGTGTAAATAAGGGCCTCGGGGCAGATACGCAGTATTTT
CDR3: CAWSVNKGLGADTQYF
J: TRBJ2-3
D: NA
V: TRBV30
size: NA
length: 16

DNA: TGTGCCAGCAGCCCCCAAGGACAGGGACTTACTGAAGCTTTCTTT
CDR3: CASSPQGQGLTEAFF
J: TRBJ1-1
D: TRBD1
V: TRBV6-5
size: once
length: 15

DNA: TGTGCCATCAGTCCGGGACACCTAATGAACACTGAAGCTTTCTTT
CDR3: CAISPGHLMNTEAFF
J: TRBJ1-1
D: NA
V: TRBV10-3
size: NA
length: 15

DNA: TGTGCCAGCAGCTTGGATAGCGTAGAGCAGTACTTC
CDR3: CASSLDSVEQYF
J: TRBJ2-7
D: NA
V: TRBV5-4
size: NA
length: 12

DNA: TGCGCCAGCAGTGACAGGGGTTCTGCACCCCTCCACTTT
CDR3: CASSDRGSAPLHF
J: TRBJ1-6
D: NA
V: TRBV10-2
size: NA
length: 13

DNA: TGTGCCAGCAGCCCCCGGGAGACCCAGTACTTC
CDR3: CASSPRETQYF
J: TRBJ2-5
D: NA
V: TRBV6-6
size: NA
length: 11

DNA: TGTGCCAGTAGTACTATCGGGACAGGGGACACTGAAGCTTTCTTT
CDR3: CASSTIGTGDTEAFF
J: TRBJ1-1
D: TRBD1
V: TRBV19
size: NA
length: 15

DNA: TGTGCCAGCAGCAGATTTCAACAGGGGGCTGGAAACACCATATATTTT
CDR3: CASSRFQQGAGNTIYF
J: TRBJ1-3
D: TRBD1
V: TRBV7-3
size: NA
length: 16

DNA: TGTGCCAGCAGTTTGCGCCTTCCTGAAGCTTTCTTT
CDR3: CASSLRLPEAFF
J: TRBJ1-1
D: NA
V: TRBV28
size: NA
length: 12

DNA: TGTGCCAGCAGCGTAGGGAGTCGGGGTGATACGCAGTATTTT
CDR3: CASSVGSRGDTQYF
J: TRBJ2-3
D: NA
V: TRBV9
size: NA
length: 14

DNA: TGTGCCAGCGGCGCCCTAGACTACGACTACGAGCAGTACTTC
CDR3: CASGALDYDYEQYF
J: TRBJ2-7
D: NA
V: TRBV27
size: NA
length: 14

DNA: TGTGCCAGCAGCCCGGACAGGCCGGGACCCCTCCACTTT
CDR3: CASSPDRPGPLHF
J: TRBJ1-6
D: TRBD1
V: TRBV6-4
size: NA
length: 13

DNA: TGCGCCAGCAGCTTACTAGCACCAATTTACAATGAGCAGTTCTTC
CDR3: CASSLLAPIYNEQFF
J: TRBJ2-1
D: NA
V: TRBV5-1
size: NA
length: 15

DNA: TGTGCCACAAATCCAGGGGCCCTTATGAACACTGAAGCTTTCTTT
CDR3: CATNPGALMNTEAFF
J: TRBJ1-1
D: NA
V: TRBV2
size: NA
length: 15

DNA: TGTGCCAGCTCAAGGGGCTACGAGCAGTACTTC
CDR3: CASSRGYEQYF
J: TRBJ2-7
D: NA
V: TRBV2
size: NA
length: 11

DNA: TGCGCCAGCAGCCAACCGGGACAGCCTTACGAGCAGTACTTC
CDR3: CASSQPGQPYEQYF
J: TRBJ2-7
D: TRBD1
V: TRBV4-3
size: once
length: 14

DNA: TGTGCCAGCAGTTTAGAGGGTTACTATGGCTACACCTTC
CDR3: CASSLEGYYGYTF
J: TRBJ1-2
D: NA
V: TRBV27
size: few
length: 13

DNA: TGCGCCAGCAGCACCATGACTAGCGGAGTATACAATGAGCAGTTCTTC
CDR3: CASSTMTSGVYNEQFF
J: TRBJ2-1
D: TRBD2
V: TRBV5-1
size: NA
length: 16